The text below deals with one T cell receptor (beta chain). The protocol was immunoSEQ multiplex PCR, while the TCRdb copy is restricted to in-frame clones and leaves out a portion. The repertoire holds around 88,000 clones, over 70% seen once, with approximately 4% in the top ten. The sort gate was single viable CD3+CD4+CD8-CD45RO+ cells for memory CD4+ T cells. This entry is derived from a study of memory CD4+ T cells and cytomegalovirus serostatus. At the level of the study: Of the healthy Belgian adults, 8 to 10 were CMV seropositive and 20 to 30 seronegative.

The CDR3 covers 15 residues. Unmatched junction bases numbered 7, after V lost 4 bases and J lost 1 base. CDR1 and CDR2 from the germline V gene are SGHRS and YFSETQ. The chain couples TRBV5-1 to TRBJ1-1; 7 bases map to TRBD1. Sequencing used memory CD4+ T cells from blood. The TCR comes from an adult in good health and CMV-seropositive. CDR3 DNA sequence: TGCGCCAGCAGCAACCAGGGGGATCAGAACACTGAAGCTTTCTTT. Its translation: CASSNQGDQNTEAFF.